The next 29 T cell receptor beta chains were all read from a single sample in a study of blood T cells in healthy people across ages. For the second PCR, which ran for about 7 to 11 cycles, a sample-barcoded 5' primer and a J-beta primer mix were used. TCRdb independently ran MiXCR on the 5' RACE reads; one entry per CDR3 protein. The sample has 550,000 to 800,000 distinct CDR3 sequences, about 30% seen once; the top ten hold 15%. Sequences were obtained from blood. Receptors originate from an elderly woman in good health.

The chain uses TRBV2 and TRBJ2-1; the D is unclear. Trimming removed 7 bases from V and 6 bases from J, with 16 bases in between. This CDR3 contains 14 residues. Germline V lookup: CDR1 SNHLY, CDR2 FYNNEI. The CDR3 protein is CASTPTTVRNEQFF. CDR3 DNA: TGTGCCAGCACCCCAACAACAGTACGCAATGAGCAGTTCTTC.

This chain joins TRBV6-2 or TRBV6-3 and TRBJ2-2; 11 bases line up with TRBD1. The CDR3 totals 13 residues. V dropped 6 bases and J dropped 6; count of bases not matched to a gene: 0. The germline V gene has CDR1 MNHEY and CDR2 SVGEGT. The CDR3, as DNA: TGTGCCAGCAGGGGACAGGGGGCCGGGGAGCTGTTTTTT. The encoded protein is CASRGQGAGELFF.

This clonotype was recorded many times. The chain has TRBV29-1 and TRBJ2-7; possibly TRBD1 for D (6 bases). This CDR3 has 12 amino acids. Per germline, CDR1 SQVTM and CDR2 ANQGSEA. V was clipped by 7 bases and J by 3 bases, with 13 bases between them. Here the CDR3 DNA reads TGCAGCGGATCGGACAGCTACTACGAGCAGTACTTC. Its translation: CSGSDSYYEQYF.

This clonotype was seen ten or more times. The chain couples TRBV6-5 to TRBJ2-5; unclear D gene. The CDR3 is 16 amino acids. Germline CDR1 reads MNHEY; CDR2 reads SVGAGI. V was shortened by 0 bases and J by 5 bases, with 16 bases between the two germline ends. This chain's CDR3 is CASSYSPPETGETQYF. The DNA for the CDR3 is TGTGCCAGCAGTTACTCCCCCCCGGAAACCGGGGAGACCCAGTACTTC.

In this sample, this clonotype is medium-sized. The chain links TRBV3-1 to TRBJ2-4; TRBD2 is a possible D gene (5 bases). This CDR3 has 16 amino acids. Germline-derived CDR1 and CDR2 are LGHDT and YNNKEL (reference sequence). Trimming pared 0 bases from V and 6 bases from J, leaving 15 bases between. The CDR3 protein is CASSQDLVAEGNIQYF. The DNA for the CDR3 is TGTGCCAGCAGCCAAGATTTGGTAGCCGAGGGAAACATTCAGTACTTC.

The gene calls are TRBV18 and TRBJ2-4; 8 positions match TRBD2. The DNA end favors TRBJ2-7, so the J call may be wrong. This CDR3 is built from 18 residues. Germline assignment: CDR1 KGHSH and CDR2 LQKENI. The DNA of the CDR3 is TGTGCCAGCTCACCCATTACCGGCCAGCGGGGGACCTCCTACGAGCAGTACTTC. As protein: CASSPITGQRGTSYEQYF.

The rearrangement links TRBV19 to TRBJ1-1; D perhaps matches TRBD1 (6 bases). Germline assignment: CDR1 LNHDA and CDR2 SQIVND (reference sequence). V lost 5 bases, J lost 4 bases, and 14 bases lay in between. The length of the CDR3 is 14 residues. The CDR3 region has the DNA TGTGCCAGTAGTGGGCTCAGGGGAGGCACTGAAGCTTTCTTT. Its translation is CASSGLRGGTEAFF.

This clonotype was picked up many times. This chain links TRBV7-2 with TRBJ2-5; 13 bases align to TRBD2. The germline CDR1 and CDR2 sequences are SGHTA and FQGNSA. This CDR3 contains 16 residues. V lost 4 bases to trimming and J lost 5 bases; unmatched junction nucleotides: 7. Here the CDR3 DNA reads TGTGCCAGCAGCTCGCGGACTAGCGGGGGCCGGGAGACCCAGTACTTC. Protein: CASSSRTSGGRETQYF. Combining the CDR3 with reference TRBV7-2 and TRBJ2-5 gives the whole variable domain GAGVSQSPSNKVTEKGKDVELRCDPISGHTALYWYRQSLGQGLEFLIYFQGNSAPDKSGLPSDRFSAERTGGSVSTLTIQRTQQEDSAVYLCASSSRTSGGRETQYFGPGTRLLVL.

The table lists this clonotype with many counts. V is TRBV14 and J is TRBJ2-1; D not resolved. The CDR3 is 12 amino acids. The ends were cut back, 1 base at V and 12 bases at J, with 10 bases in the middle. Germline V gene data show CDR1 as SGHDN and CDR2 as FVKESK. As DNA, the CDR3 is TGTGCCAGCAGCCAAGTTGGAGAATTGCAGTTCTTC. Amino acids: CASSQVGELQFF.

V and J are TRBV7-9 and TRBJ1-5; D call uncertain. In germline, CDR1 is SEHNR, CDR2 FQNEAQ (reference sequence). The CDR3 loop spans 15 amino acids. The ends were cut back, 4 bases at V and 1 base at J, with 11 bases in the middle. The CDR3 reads CASSSLGVSNQPQHF. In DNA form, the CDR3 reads TGTGCCAGCAGCTCCCTCGGGGTCAGCAATCAGCCCCAGCATTTT.

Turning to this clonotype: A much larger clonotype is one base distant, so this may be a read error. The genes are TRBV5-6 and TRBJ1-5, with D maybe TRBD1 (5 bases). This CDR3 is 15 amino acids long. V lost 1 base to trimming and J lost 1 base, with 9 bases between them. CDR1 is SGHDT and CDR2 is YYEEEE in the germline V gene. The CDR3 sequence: CASSLRGRSNQPQHF. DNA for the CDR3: TGTGCCAGCAGCTTGAGGGGACGGAGCAATCAGCCCCAGCATTTT.

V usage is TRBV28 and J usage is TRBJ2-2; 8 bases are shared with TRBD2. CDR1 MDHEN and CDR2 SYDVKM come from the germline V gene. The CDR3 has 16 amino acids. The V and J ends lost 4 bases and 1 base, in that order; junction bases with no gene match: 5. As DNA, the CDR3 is TGTGCCAGCAGTTCCGTCGGGAGGGGGAACACCGGGGAGCTGTTTTTT. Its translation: CASSSVGRGNTGELFF.

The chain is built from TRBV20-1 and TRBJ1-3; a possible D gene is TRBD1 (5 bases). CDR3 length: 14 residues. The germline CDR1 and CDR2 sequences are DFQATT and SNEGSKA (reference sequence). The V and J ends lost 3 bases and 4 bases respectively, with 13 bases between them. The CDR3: CSASIPGEGNTIYF. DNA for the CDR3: TGCAGTGCTAGTATCCCGGGGGAAGGAAACACCATATATTTT.

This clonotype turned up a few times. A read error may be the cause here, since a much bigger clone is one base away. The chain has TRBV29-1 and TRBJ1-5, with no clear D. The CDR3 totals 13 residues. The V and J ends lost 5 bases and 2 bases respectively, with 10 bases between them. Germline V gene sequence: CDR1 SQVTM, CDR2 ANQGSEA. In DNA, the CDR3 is TGCAGCGTTTTGGTAGTGGGCAATCAGCCCCAGCATTTT. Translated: CSVLVVGNQPQHF.

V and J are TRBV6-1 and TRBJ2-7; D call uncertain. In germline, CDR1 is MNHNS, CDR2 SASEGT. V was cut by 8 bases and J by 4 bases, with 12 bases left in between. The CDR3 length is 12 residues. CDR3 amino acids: CASHAAIYEQYF. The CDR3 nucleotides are TGTGCCAGCCATGCCGCTATTTACGAGCAGTACTTC.

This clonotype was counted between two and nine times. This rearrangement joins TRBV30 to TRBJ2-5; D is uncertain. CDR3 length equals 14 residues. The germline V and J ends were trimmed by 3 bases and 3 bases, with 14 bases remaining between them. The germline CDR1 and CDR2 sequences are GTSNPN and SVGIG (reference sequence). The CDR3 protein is CAWRATSVKETQYF. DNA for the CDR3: TGTGCCTGGAGAGCTACGAGCGTTAAAGAGACCCAGTACTTC.

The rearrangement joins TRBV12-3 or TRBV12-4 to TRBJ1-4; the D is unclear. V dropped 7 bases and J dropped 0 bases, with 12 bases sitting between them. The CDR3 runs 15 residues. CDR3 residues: CASTPKGATNEKLFF. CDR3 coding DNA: TGTGCCAGCACCCCCAAGGGAGCAACTAATGAAAAACTGTTTTTT.

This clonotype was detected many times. CDR3 amino acids: CASFSGGSNQPQHF. CDR3 sequence (DNA): TGTGCCAGCTTTTCGGGAGGCAGCAATCAGCCCCAGCATTTT. V and J are TRBV12-3 or TRBV12-4 and TRBJ1-5; no clear D. The CDR3 loop spans 14 amino acids. The V end lost 8 bases, the J end lost 1 base, and 12 bases lay between the germline ends.

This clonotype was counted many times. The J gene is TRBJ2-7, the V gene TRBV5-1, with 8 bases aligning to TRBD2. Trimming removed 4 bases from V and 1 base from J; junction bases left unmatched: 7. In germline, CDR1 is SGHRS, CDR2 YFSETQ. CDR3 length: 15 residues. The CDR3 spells CASSNPGLASYEQYF. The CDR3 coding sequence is TGCGCCAGCAGCAACCCTGGACTAGCATCCTACGAGCAGTACTTC.

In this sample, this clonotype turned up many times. CDR3: CASSPSSGGGETQYF. Written as DNA, the CDR3 is TGTGCCAGCAGCCCGTCTAGCGGGGGGGGAGAGACCCAGTACTTC. This chain joins TRBV4-2 and TRBJ2-5; 12 bases are a match to TRBD2. The CDR3 spans 15 residues. V was pared by 4 bases and J by 4 bases, with 4 bases of the junction left unmatched. Germline-derived CDR1 and CDR2 are LGHNA and YNFKEQ.

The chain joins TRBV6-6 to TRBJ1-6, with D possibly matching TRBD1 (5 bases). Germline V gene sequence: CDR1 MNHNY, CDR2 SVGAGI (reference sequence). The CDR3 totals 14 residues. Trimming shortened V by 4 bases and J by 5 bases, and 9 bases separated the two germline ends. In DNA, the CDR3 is TGTGCCAGCAGTTGGGGCACCAATAATTCACCCCTCCACTTT. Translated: CASSWGTNNSPLHF.

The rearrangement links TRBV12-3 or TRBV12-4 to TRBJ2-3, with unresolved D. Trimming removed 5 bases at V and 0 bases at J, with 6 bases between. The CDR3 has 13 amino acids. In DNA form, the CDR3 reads TGTGCCAGCAGTATTGAGAGCACAGATACGCAGTATTTT. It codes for CASSIESTDTQYF.

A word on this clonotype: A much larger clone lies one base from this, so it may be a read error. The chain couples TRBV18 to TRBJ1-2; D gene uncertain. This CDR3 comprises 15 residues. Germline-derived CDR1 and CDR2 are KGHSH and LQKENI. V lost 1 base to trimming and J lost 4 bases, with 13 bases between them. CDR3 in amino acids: CASSPREEPPYGYTF. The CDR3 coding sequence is TGTGCCAGCTCACCACGTGAGGAACCTCCCTATGGCTACACCTTC.

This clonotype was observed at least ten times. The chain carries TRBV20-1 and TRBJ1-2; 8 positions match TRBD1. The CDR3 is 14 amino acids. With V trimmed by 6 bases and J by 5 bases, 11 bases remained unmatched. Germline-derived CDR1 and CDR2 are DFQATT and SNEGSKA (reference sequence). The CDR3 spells CSAGGQGARYGYTF. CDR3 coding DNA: TGCAGTGCAGGTGGGCAGGGGGCACGGTATGGCTACACCTTC.

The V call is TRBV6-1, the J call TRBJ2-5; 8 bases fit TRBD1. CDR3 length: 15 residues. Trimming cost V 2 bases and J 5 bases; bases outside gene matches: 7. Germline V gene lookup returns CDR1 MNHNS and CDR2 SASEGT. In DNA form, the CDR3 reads TGTGCCAGCAGTGAACCCGGGACAGGCACGGAGACCCAGTACTTC. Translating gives CASSEPGTGTETQYF.

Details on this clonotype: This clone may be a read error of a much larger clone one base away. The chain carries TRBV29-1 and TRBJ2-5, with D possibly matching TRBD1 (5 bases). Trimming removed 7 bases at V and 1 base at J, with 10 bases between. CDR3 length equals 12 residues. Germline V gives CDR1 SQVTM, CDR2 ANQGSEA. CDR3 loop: CSGAGFQETQYF. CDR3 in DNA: TGCAGCGGTGCAGGGTTCCAAGAGACCCAGTACTTC.

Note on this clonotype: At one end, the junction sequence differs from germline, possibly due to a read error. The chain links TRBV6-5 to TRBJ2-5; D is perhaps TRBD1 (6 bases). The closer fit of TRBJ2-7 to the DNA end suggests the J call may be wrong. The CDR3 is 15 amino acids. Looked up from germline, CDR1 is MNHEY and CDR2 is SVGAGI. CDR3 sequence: CAGSYSRGLTCEQYF. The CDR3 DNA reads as TGTGCCGGCAGTTACTCCAGGGGCTTGACCTGCGAGCAGTACTTC.

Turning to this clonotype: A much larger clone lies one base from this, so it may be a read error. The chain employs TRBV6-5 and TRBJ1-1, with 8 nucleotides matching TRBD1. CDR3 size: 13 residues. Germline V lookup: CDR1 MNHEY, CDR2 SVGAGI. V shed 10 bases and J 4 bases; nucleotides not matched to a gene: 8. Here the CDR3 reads CANRETGGTEAFF. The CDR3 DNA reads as TGTGCCAACAGAGAAACAGGGGGCACTGAAGCTTTCTTT.

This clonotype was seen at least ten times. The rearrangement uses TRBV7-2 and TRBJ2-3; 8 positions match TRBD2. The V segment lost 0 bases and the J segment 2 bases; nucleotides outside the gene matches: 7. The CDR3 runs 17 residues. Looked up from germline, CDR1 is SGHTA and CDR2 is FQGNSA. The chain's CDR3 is CASSLARGGGTTDTQYF. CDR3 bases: TGTGCCAGCAGCTTAGCGCGAGGCGGGGGGACCACAGATACGCAGTATTTT.